What follows are 15 T cell receptor beta chains derived from one specimen sequenced in a study of T cell repertoires in cytomegalovirus infection. TCRdb fed the reads into MiXCR, producing one record per CDR3 protein. The repertoire holds about 450,000 distinct CDR3 sequences, with approximately 30% as singletons. The sample comprised PBMCs. The receptor source for this set is a human donor in good health (CMV status not recorded). Some clones in this sample may be carry-over from other donors' samples.

As regards this clonotype: Without the conserved terminal phenylalanine or tryptophan, this CDR3 likely stems from a read error. The chain combines TRBV6-1 with TRBJ2-5, with D unclear. This CDR3 spans 14 amino acids. The germline gives CDR1 MNHNS, CDR2 SASEGT. The V end was cut by 3 bases, the J end by 0 bases, with 8 bases between. DNA of the CDR3: TGTGCCAGCAGTGATACAGCGTACCAAGAGACCCAGTACTTA. Amino acid sequence: CASSDTAYQETQYL.

V is TRBV10-3 and J is TRBJ1-3, with D uncertain. Germline V lookup: CDR1 ENHRY, CDR2 SYGVKD. This CDR3 region has 14 residues. The V end lost 3 bases, the J end lost 1 base, and 7 bases lay between the germline ends. The CDR3, as DNA: TGTGCCATCAGTGATCCCGAGTCTGGAAACACCATATATTTT. This encodes CAISDPESGNTIYF.

A remark on this clonotype: The conserved final phenylalanine or tryptophan is absent from the CDR3, which likely points to a read error. This chain joins TRBV12-3 or TRBV12-4 and TRBJ2-5; 13 nucleotides agree with TRBD2. The CDR3 is 17 amino acids. The J segment lost 2 bases and the V segment lost 0 bases, leaving 3 bases of the junction unmatched. In nucleotides, the CDR3 is TGTGCCAGCAGTTTAGCCCAGGGACTAGCGGGGCAAGAGACCCAGTACTGC. The encoded protein is CASSLAQGLAGQETQYC.

At least ten counts were recorded for this clonotype. This rearrangement joins TRBV4-1 to TRBJ2-7; 8 bases align to TRBD1. The trim removed 1 base at V and 0 bases at J, leaving 5 bases unmatched. This CDR3 is 16 amino acids long. Germline CDR1 reads MGHRA; CDR2 reads YSYEKL. The CDR3 DNA reads TGCGCCAGCAGCCAAGTGGCCGGGACAGGCTCCTACGAGCAGTACTTC. Translating gives CASSQVAGTGSYEQYF.

This chain connects TRBV10-3 to TRBJ2-7; D is undetermined. Between the trimmed V and J ends, which lost 3 bases and 7 bases, there was a span of 7 bases. This CDR3 is 11 amino acids long. CDR1 and CDR2 (germline): ENHRY, SYGVKD. The DNA for the CDR3 is TGTGCCATCAGTGACCAAGGGGAGCAGTACTTC. It specifies CAISDQGEQYF.

This chain connects TRBV11-2 to TRBJ1-1, with TRBD1 matching 11 bases. This CDR3 is built from 18 residues. Germline values: CDR1 SGHAT, CDR2 FQNNGV. V gave up 0 bases and J gave up 5 bases; unmatched junction bases: 11. The CDR3 coding sequence is TGTGCCAGCAGCTTAGAGTGGACAGGGGGCGCGGTGTGGACTGAAGCTTTCTTT. It yields the protein CASSLEWTGGAVWTEAFF. Combining the CDR3 with reference TRBV11-2 and TRBJ1-1 gives the whole variable domain EAGVAQSPRYKIIEKRQSVAFWCNPISGHATLYWYQQILGQGPKLLIQFQNNGVVDDSQLPKDRFSAERLKGVDSTLKIQPAKLEDSAVYLCASSLEWTGGAVWTEAFFGQGTRLTVV.

The chain uses TRBV11-2 and TRBJ2-1, with TRBD2 matching 14 bases. CDR3 length: 17 residues. Germline loops: CDR1 SGHAT, CDR2 FQNNGV. Germline trimming cut 3 bases from V and 6 bases from J; bases unmatched to any gene: 7. Written as DNA, the CDR3 is TGTGCCAGCAGCTTCGGCTGGGGACTAGCGGGGGCCAATGAGCAGTTCTTC. This sequence encodes CASSFGWGLAGANEQFF.

This clonotype was counted ten times or more. This chain links TRBV7-2 with TRBJ2-1, with D perhaps TRBD2 (6 bases). Germline V gives CDR1 SGHTA, CDR2 FQGNSA. The CDR3 length is 16 residues. V was shortened by 7 bases and J by 2 bases, with 18 bases between the two germline ends. The CDR3 DNA follows: TGTGCCAGCACCCCTCCGAGGGGCGGGACCTACAATGAGCAGTTCTTC. This codes for CASTPPRGGTYNEQFF.

This clonotype was counted once. Because the CDR3 is missing its conserved closing phenylalanine or tryptophan, this is likely a read error. The genes are TRBV12-3 or TRBV12-4 and TRBJ2-1; 13 bases line up with TRBD2. The CDR3 has 15 amino acids. Losses at the gene ends were 6 bases for V and 6 bases for J; bases not matched to a gene: 5. This chain's CDR3 is CASSRTSGGANEQFL. The CDR3 DNA follows: TGTGCCAGCAGCCGTACTAGCGGGGGGGCCAATGAGCAGTTCTTA.

Remarks on this clonotype: A read error may explain this, as a much larger clone is one base away. The chain employs TRBV6-6 and TRBJ1-2; TRBD1 is a possible D gene (6 bases). CDR3 length: 8 amino acids. The germline gives CDR1 MNHNY, CDR2 SVGAGI (reference sequence). Here the CDR3 DNA reads TGCCACAGGGCGAGCTACACCTTC. Translating gives CHRASYTF.

This clonotype has more than one count but fewer than ten. The V and J genes are TRBV2 and TRBJ1-1, with TRBD1 matching 8 bases. Germline values: CDR1 SNHLY, CDR2 FYNNEI. The CDR3 contains 15 residues. V trimming: 6 bases; J trimming: 0 bases; junction bases outside the gene matches: 6. The chain's CDR3 is CASSLIQGVNTEAFF. CDR3 nucleotide sequence: TGTGCCAGCAGCCTGATACAGGGGGTGAACACTGAAGCTTTCTTT. The full variable domain, in which reference TRBV2 and TRBJ1-1 provide the parts outside the CDR3, is EPEVTQTPSHQVTQMGQEVILRCVPISNHLYFYWYRQILGQKVEFLVSFYNNEISEKSEIFDDQFSVERPDGSNFTLKIRSTKLEDSAMYFCASSLIQGVNTEAFFGQGTRLTVV.

This clonotype was seen at least ten times. The gene calls are TRBV28 and TRBJ2-5, with 12 bases lining up with TRBD2. After removal of 5 bases from V and 2 bases from J, the junction contained 6 bases not matched to a gene. The length of the CDR3 is 16 residues. Germline CDR1 and CDR2: MDHEN and SYDVKM. Here the CDR3 reads CASSLGLAGTQETQYF. In DNA, the CDR3 is TGTGCCAGCAGTCTCGGACTAGCGGGGACACAAGAGACCCAGTACTTC.

The rearrangement links TRBV7-8 to TRBJ2-5; TRBD2 agrees at 9 bases. Germline V gene data show CDR1 as SGHVS and CDR2 as FQNEAQ. The CDR3 runs 16 residues. The ends lost 5 bases at V and 3 bases at J; junction bases unmatched: 10. In nucleotides, the CDR3 is TGTGCCAGCAGCCCTACTCTGGGACTAGCAAAAGAGACCCAGTACTTC. This gives the protein CASSPTLGLAKETQYF.

The chain joins TRBV7-3 to TRBJ1-1; 9 bases agree with TRBD1. Unmatched junction bases numbered 13, after V lost 5 bases and J lost 3 bases. Germline V gene sequence: CDR1 SGHTA, CDR2 FQGTGA. The length of the CDR3 is 17 residues. CDR3 protein: CASSLQGQGRIHTEAFF. The CDR3, as DNA: TGTGCCAGCAGCCTACAGGGACAGGGACGGATCCACACTGAAGCTTTCTTT. Filled out from reference TRBV7-3 and TRBJ1-1, the complete variable domain reads GAGVSQTPSNKVTEKGKYVELRCDPISGHTALYWYRQSLGQGPEFLIYFQGTGAADDSGLPNDRFFAVRPEGSVSTLKIQRTERGDSAVYLCASSLQGQGRIHTEAFFGQGTRLTVV.

The chain combines TRBV25-1 with TRBJ2-3, with D tentatively TRBD2 (6 bases). CDR1 and CDR2 from the germline V gene are MGHDK and SYGVNS. V was clipped by 0 bases and J by 4 bases, with 20 bases between them. The CDR3 length is 18 residues. The CDR3 region is CASSEYPRGGDLPDTQYF. In DNA form, the CDR3 reads TGTGCCAGCAGTGAATATCCCCGAGGAGGGGACCTACCAGATACGCAGTATTTT.